This TCR beta chain was recovered during a study of T cells of healthy individuals. J gave up 2 bases and V 3 bases, and 6 bases lay outside the gene matches. Germline CDR1 DFQATT, CDR2 SNEGSKA (reference sequence). The CDR3 contains 15 residues. Via MiXCR, TCRdb re-called the 5' RACE reads, giving one row per CDR3 protein. This sample has 60,000 to 80,000 distinct CDR3 sequences, with around 16% found just once. This clonotype appeared many times. The rearrangement uses TRBV20-1 and TRBJ2-3; 9 bases match TRBD2. The TCR sequence derives from a human donor in good health. The CDR3 protein is CSASPPSGITDTQYF. The DNA of the CDR3 is TGCAGTGCTAGCCCCCCTAGCGGGATCACAGATACGCAGTATTTT.